This TCR beta chain stems from a study of identical twins. General study points: Analyses of zero insertions could, in part, be confounded by invariant MAIT and iNKT cells.

This clonotype showed up just a few times. The antigen is undetermined. Each donor was a healthy Caucasian. TCRdb re-called the 5' RACE reads through MiXCR, storing one row per CDR3 protein. Of some 560,000 distinct CDR3 sequences detected, approximately 9.6% appear once; the ten largest clones hold 2.5% to 3%. The V end lost 8 bases, the J end lost 9 bases, and 11 bases lay between the germline ends. In germline, CDR1 is MDHEN, CDR2 SYDVKM. CDR3 length equals 12 residues. These data were also filed under a second study, of yellow fever vaccine responses in identical twins.

V is TRBV28 and J is TRBJ1-6; the D is unclear. The sequencing input was PBMCs. The receptor comes from a woman in her late teens or twenties in good health. The chain's CDR3 is CASAIPSSPLHF. The CDR3 region has the DNA TGTGCCAGCGCAATACCTTCTTCACCCCTCCACTTT.